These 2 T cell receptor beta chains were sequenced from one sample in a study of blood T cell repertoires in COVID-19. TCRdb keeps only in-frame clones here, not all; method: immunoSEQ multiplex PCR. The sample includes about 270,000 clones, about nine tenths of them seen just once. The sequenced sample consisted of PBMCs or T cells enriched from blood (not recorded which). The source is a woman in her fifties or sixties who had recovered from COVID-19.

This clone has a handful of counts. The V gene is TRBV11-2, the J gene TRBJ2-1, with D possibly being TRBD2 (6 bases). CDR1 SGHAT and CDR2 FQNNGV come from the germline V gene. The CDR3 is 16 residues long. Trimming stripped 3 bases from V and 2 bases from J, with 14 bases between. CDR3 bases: TGTGCCAGCAGCTTGACTGAGACTAGGGCCTACAATGAGCAGTTCTTC. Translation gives CASSLTETRAYNEQFF.

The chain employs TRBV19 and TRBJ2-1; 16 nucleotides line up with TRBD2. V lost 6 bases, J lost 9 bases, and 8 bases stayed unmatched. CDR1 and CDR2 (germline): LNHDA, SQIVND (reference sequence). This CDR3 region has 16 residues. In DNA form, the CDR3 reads TGTGCCAGTAGGGAGGGACTAGCGGGAGGGTCGGTTGAGCAGTTCTTC. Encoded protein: CASREGLAGGSVEQFF.